What follows are 31 T cell receptor beta chains derived from one specimen sequenced in a study of T cell responses to AZD1222 COVID-19 vaccine. The data were produced by immunoSEQ multiplex PCR, yet TCRdb's version contains in-frame clones alone and is incomplete. The data contain 90,000 or so clones, about nine tenths of them seen just once; the ten biggest clones take up roughly 5%. Here the sequenced sample was peripheral blood, taken 28 days after the second AZD1222 dose. Receptors originate from an adult who received the AZD1222 COVID-19 vaccine.

The V and J genes are TRBV19 and TRBJ1-5; 7 bases agree with TRBD1. The CDR3 runs to 15 residues. Per germline, CDR1 LNHDA and CDR2 SQIVND (reference sequence). V lost 5 bases to trimming and J lost 3 bases; unmatched junction nucleotides: 7. CDR3: CASSPPGQNNQPQHF. The CDR3 coding sequence is TGTGCCAGTAGTCCTCCGGGACAGAACAATCAGCCCCAGCATTTT.

V and J are TRBV12-3 or TRBV12-4 and TRBJ2-2, with D perhaps matching TRBD1 or TRBD2 (6 bases each). The length of the CDR3 is 13 residues. V was pared by 3 bases and J by 6 bases, with 8 bases between. CDR3 sequence: CASSLGGPGELFF. In nucleotides, the CDR3 is TGTGCCAGCAGTTTGGGGGGCCCCGGGGAGCTGTTTTTT.

V usage is TRBV28 and J usage is TRBJ2-7, with D unclear. V lost 3 bases to trimming and J lost 2 bases, with 11 bases between them. This CDR3 spans 14 amino acids. Germline CDR1 reads MDHEN; CDR2 reads SYDVKM. The CDR3 DNA reads as TGTGCCAGCAGTTTCATTGAGGCTACCTACGAGCAGTACTTC. Translating gives CASSFIEATYEQYF. Filled out from reference TRBV28 and TRBJ2-7, the complete variable domain reads DVKVTQSSRYLVKRTGEKVFLECVQDMDHENMFWYRQDPGLGLRLIYFSYDVKMKEKGDIPEGYSVSREKKERFSLILESASTNQTSMYLCASSFIEATYEQYFGPGTRLTVT.

V gene TRBV5-4 combines with J gene TRBJ2-1, with D perhaps TRBD2 (5 bases). The V gene lost 5 bases and the J gene lost 10 bases, with 10 bases spanning the gap. The CDR3 totals 11 residues. The V gene's germline CDR1 is SGHNT and CDR2 YYREEE (reference sequence). The CDR3 nucleotides are TGTGCCAGCAGTGAGGGCGGCGAGCAGTTCTTC. Translation gives CASSEGGEQFF.

The chain joins TRBV30 to TRBJ1-1; 8 bases align to TRBD1. CDR3 length: 13 residues. Unmatched junction bases numbered 6, after V lost 4 bases and J lost 5 bases. In germline, CDR1 is GTSNPN, CDR2 SVGIG (reference sequence). CDR3 nucleotide sequence: TGTGCCTGGACTGTGGACAGGGAGACTGAAGCTTTCTTT. It yields the protein CAWTVDRETEAFF.

This clone turned up a few times. The chain has TRBV5-6 and TRBJ2-5, with no clear D. V dropped 1 base and J dropped 6 bases, with 13 bases sitting between them. Germline lookup yields CDR1 SGHDT and CDR2 YYEEEE. The CDR3 totals 14 residues. The CDR3 loop reads CASSLRWIGKTQYF. DNA of the CDR3: TGTGCCAGCAGCTTGAGGTGGATAGGGAAGACCCAGTACTTC.

The V gene is TRBV6-5, the J gene TRBJ1-1; a possible D gene is TRBD1 (6 bases). CDR1 is MNHEY, CDR2 SVGAGI, per germline. V dropped 10 bases and J dropped 6 bases, with 18 bases sitting between them. This CDR3 has 13 amino acids. CDR3 nucleotides: TGTGCCACCGCCCCCGGGGGGCTCTCTGAAGCTTTCTTT. Amino acid sequence: CATAPGGLSEAFF.

This clone was detected a few times. The gene calls are TRBV6-1 and TRBJ1-5, with D unresolved. V dropped 2 bases and J dropped 5 bases, with 16 bases sitting between them. CDR1 and CDR2 (germline): MNHNS, SASEGT. This CDR3 is 16 amino acids long. The CDR3: CASSEYRALKDQPQHF. In DNA, the CDR3 is TGTGCCAGCAGTGAATATAGGGCCTTGAAGGATCAGCCCCAGCATTTT.

This clone turned up a few times. The chain couples TRBV28 to TRBJ1-5; unclear D gene. The CDR3 is 11 amino acids. V gave up 6 bases and J gave up 4 bases, with 4 bases separating them. CDR1 MDHEN and CDR2 SYDVKM come from the germline V gene. CDR3 in amino acids: CASSRNQPQHF. CDR3 DNA sequence: TGTGCCAGCAGCAGAAATCAGCCCCAGCATTTT.

The chain couples TRBV28 to TRBJ2-7; TRBD1 aligns across 7 bases. The CDR3 is 16 amino acids. The trim removed 3 bases at V and 5 bases at J, leaving 13 bases unmatched. CDR1 is MDHEN and CDR2 is SYDVKM in the germline V gene. CDR3 nucleotides: TGTGCCAGCAGTTTCGGAGGCAGGGGGTATTTAGACGAGCAGTACTTC. It codes for CASSFGGRGYLDEQYF.

In this sample, this clone turned up once. The chain couples TRBV27 to TRBJ2-2; the D is unclear. The CDR3 is 13 residues long. Trimming stripped 8 bases from V and 5 bases from J, with 12 bases between. Looked up from germline, CDR1 is MNHEY and CDR2 is SMNVEV (reference sequence). The CDR3 region has the DNA TGTGCCAGCGGGCTTCTCTATACCGGGGAGCTGTTTTTT. Its protein product is CASGLLYTGELFF.

This chain uses TRBV5-4 with TRBJ1-2, with 10 nucleotides matching TRBD1. The length of the CDR3 is 13 residues. In germline, CDR1 is SGHNT, CDR2 YYREEE (reference sequence). J lost 7 bases, V lost 4 bases, and 4 bases had no gene match. The CDR3 sequence is CASSPDRGFGYTF. The CDR3 DNA reads TGTGCCAGCAGCCCGGACAGGGGGTTTGGCTACACCTTC. The variable domain in full, with the rest retrieved from reference TRBV5-4 and TRBJ1-2, is ETGVTQSPTHLIKTRGQQVTLRCSSQSGHNTVSWYQQALGQGPQFIFQYYREEENGRGNFPPRFSGLQFPNYSSELNVNALELDDSALYLCASSPDRGFGYTFGSGTRLTVV.

The V call is TRBV28, the J call TRBJ1-4, with unresolved D. Trimming shortened V by 3 bases and J by 0 bases, and 11 bases separated the two germline ends. The CDR3 is 16 amino acids. Germline CDR1 and CDR2: MDHEN and SYDVKM. DNA of the CDR3: TGTGCCAGCAGTTTGGCCGGGCTTACAACTAATGAAAAACTGTTTTTT. It yields the protein CASSLAGLTTNEKLFF. The full variable domain, with the rest looked up from reference TRBV28 and TRBJ1-4, is DVKVTQSSRYLVKRTGEKVFLECVQDMDHENMFWYRQDPGLGLRLIYFSYDVKMKEKGDIPEGYSVSREKKERFSLILESASTNQTSMYLCASSLAGLTTNEKLFFGSGTQLSVL.

The genes are TRBV9 and TRBJ2-5, with D perhaps TRBD1 or TRBD2 (5 bases each). The CDR3 is 16 residues long. V was pared by 0 bases and J by 5 bases, with 17 bases between. CDR1 is SGDLS, CDR2 YYNGEE, per germline. CDR3 DNA sequence: TGTGCCAGCAGCGTAGAAGTGTCGAGGGGCAGGGAGACCCAGTACTTC. Its translation: CASSVEVSRGRETQYF.

The CDR3, as DNA: TGTGCCAGCAGCTACCCAATTCGGACCAACACTGAAGCTTTCTTT. Translated, it gives CASSYPIRTNTEAFF. The gene calls are TRBV5-5 and TRBJ1-1; the D is unclear. The V gene's germline CDR1 is SGHKS and CDR2 YYEKEE (reference sequence). The CDR3 contains 15 residues. Trimming cost V 3 bases and J 2 bases, with 14 bases left between them. Full variable domain (missing parts from reference TRBV5-5 and TRBJ1-1): DAGVTQSPTHLIKTRGQQVTLRCSPISGHKSVSWYQQVLGQGPQFIFQYYEKEERGRGNFPDRFSARQFPNYSSELNVNALLLGDSALYLCASSYPIRTNTEAFFGQGTRLTVV.

The chain joins TRBV15 to TRBJ1-2; 7 nucleotides line up with TRBD1. Germline-derived CDR1 and CDR2 are LNHNV and YYDKDF (reference sequence). V shed 0 bases, J shed 6 bases, and the junction held 7 bases outside the gene matches. The CDR3 is 15 residues long. CDR3 in DNA: TGTGCCACCAGCAGAGATAAGTCAGACAGGGATGGCTACACCTTC. Its protein product is CATSRDKSDRDGYTF. The full variable domain, in which reference TRBV15 and TRBJ1-2 provide the parts outside the CDR3, is DAMVIQNPRYQVTQFGKPVTLSCSQTLNHNVMYWYQQKSSQAPKLLFHYYDKDFNNEADTPDNFQSRRPNTSFCFLDIRSPGLGDTAMYLCATSRDKSDRDGYTFGSGTRLTVV.

The chain links TRBV27 to TRBJ2-2; 7 nucleotides align to TRBD1. V was clipped by 4 bases and J by 1 base; unmatched bases: 3. The CDR3 is 15 residues long. CDR1 MNHEY and CDR2 SMNVEV come from the germline V gene (reference sequence). The CDR3 DNA reads as TGTGCCAGCAGTTACAGGACAGGGAACACCGGGGAGCTGTTTTTT. It is translated as CASSYRTGNTGELFF.

The chain has TRBV9 and TRBJ2-1; TRBD2 aligns across 12 bases. This CDR3 is 15 amino acids long. V shed 3 bases and J 6 bases; nucleotides not matched to a gene: 4. Looked up from germline, CDR1 is SGDLS and CDR2 is YYNGEE. The CDR3 DNA reads TGTGCCAGCAGCGGAGGACTAGCGGGGTCCAATGAGCAGTTCTTC. Translation: CASSGGLAGSNEQFF.

This clone was seen a single time. The V gene is TRBV6-5, the J gene TRBJ1-6, with 7 bases lining up with TRBD1. The CDR3 consists of 14 residues. V gave up 2 bases and J gave up 10 bases; unmatched junction bases: 5. Germline V lookup: CDR1 MNHEY, CDR2 SVGAGI. The CDR3 sequence is CASSYIQGQSPLHF. The CDR3 DNA follows: TGTGCCAGCAGTTACATCCAGGGACAGTCACCCCTCCACTTT.

Here the CDR3 reads CASRLVWAGLENEQFF. CDR3 bases: TGTGCAAGTCGCTTAGTCTGGGCGGGGCTAGAGAATGAGCAGTTCTTC. The J gene is TRBJ2-1, the V gene TRBV12-2; the table's D call, TRBD2, was not checked against the DNA. TRBV12-2 is tagged as a pseudogene. There are 16 residues in the CDR3.

This clone was detected only a few times. This chain connects TRBV27 to TRBJ1-1; D possibly corresponds to TRBD1 (5 bases). Germline lookup yields CDR1 MNHEY and CDR2 SMNVEV (reference sequence). V lost 7 bases and J lost 5, with 20 bases in between. The CDR3 has 15 residues. The chain's CDR3 is CASTSSRGARTEAFF. The CDR3 bases are TGTGCCAGCACCTCAAGCAGAGGGGCGCGGACTGAAGCTTTCTTT.

The V call is TRBV5-1, the J call TRBJ1-3, with 8 bases identical to TRBD1. The V and J ends lost 3 bases and 2 bases, in that order; junction bases with no gene match: 1. From germline, CDR1 is SGHRS and CDR2 YFSETQ. The CDR3 has 14 residues. For the CDR3, the DNA is TGCGCCAGCAGCTGGACAGGGACTGGAAACACCATATATTTT. This sequence encodes CASSWTGTGNTIYF.

CDR3 region: CASSLMGVQPQHF. The DNA for the CDR3 is TGCGCCAGCAGCCTCATGGGGGTTCAGCCCCAGCATTTT. V usage is TRBV4-1 and J usage is TRBJ1-5, with D tentatively TRBD1 (5 bases). Germline V lookup: CDR1 MGHRA, CDR2 YSYEKL. The CDR3 is made up of 13 amino acids. The V and J ends lost 4 bases and 6 bases respectively, with 10 bases between them.

The chain combines TRBV10-3 with TRBJ1-2, with 8 bases fitting TRBD1. The CDR3 runs 16 residues. The germline V gene has CDR1 ENHRY and CDR2 SYGVKD. J gave up 5 bases and V 7 bases, and 15 bases lay outside the gene matches. The CDR3 here is CAIMGETGAGLYGYTF. CDR3 nucleotide sequence: TGTGCCATCATGGGGGAGACAGGGGCGGGTCTATATGGCTACACCTTC.

This rearrangement joins TRBV27 to TRBJ2-7; no definite D call. Germline V lookup: CDR1 MNHEY, CDR2 SMNVEV (reference sequence). CDR3 length: 13 amino acids. The V end lost 3 bases, the J end lost 1 base, and 7 bases lay between the germline ends. The CDR3 loop is CASSFANSYEQYF. In DNA form, the CDR3 reads TGTGCCAGCAGTTTCGCTAATTCCTACGAGCAGTACTTC.

A single count supports this clone. This rearrangement joins TRBV15 to TRBJ1-4; D is possibly TRBD1 (5 bases). CDR3 size: 16 residues. The germline V gene has CDR1 LNHNV and CDR2 YYDKDF (reference sequence). V lost 3 bases and J lost 7, with 18 bases in between. CDR3 DNA sequence: TGTGCCACCAGCAGGACCTCTGGGGGGACTTCTGAAAAACTGTTTTTT. Translation gives CATSRTSGGTSEKLFF.

J is TRBJ1-1 and V is TRBV5-8; 7 bases line up with TRBD1. The CDR3 length is 20 residues. Per the germline V gene, CDR1 is SGHTS and CDR2 is YDEGEE. Trimming removed 0 bases from V and 4 bases from J; junction bases left unmatched: 21. The CDR3 is CASSLGGTESYGVIGTEAFF. CDR3 DNA: TGTGCCAGCAGCTTGGGAGGGACAGAATCTTATGGCGTTATTGGCACTGAAGCTTTCTTT.

CDR3 bases: TGTGCCAGCAGCCCTACGGCTATAGAGGCGGGGGGGCAAGATACGCAGTATTTT. It yields the protein CASSPTAIEAGGQDTQYF. The rearrangement uses TRBV27 and TRBJ2-3; 9 nucleotides line up with TRBD2. Germline V gene lookup returns CDR1 MNHEY and CDR2 SMNVEV (reference sequence). CDR3 length equals 18 residues. The J segment lost 5 bases and the V segment lost 6 bases, leaving 18 bases of the junction unmatched.

V is TRBV14 and J is TRBJ1-5, with TRBD1 as a possible D gene (6 bases). Germline-derived CDR1 and CDR2 are SGHDN and FVKESK. The V gene lost 3 bases and the J gene lost 0 bases, with 15 bases spanning the gap. The CDR3 extends over 17 amino acids. The CDR3: CASSQAKTGYSNQPQHF. Written as DNA, the CDR3 is TGTGCCAGCAGCCAGGCGAAAACAGGGTATAGCAATCAGCCCCAGCATTTT.

This clone was picked up one time. Other DNA sequences in the sample encode the same CDR3. The chain carries TRBV6-5 and TRBJ1-1; no clear D. V was cut by 0 bases and J by 4 bases, with 6 bases left in between. CDR1 and CDR2 (germline): MNHEY, SVGAGI. The CDR3 is 13 residues long. CDR3 bases: TGTGCCAGCAGTTACTCACGAGGCACTGAAGCTTTCTTT. It specifies CASSYSRGTEAFF.

The J gene is TRBJ1-3, the V gene TRBV18; D perhaps matches TRBD1 (6 bases). This CDR3 is 13 amino acids long. Per germline, CDR1 KGHSH and CDR2 LQKENI. With 2 bases removed from V and 8 bases from J, the gap between germline ends came to 10 bases. The CDR3 bases are TGTGCCAGCTCACCAAGGACAGATGACACCATATATTTT. It specifies CASSPRTDDTIYF.